One T cell receptor (beta chain) is described in this entry. Original processing methods: Estimated nucleated cell counts came from reference gene primer amplification. Measured with immunoSEQ multiplex PCR; TCRdb has only the in-frame clones, and not every one. The V and J calls and clone size come from that table; D and trimming were worked out from the DNA. This table has under 150,000 clones, about 85% appearing once. The record originates from a study of blood T cell repertoires in COVID-19. Across the whole study: Specimens from acute and convalescent COVID-19 originated in the United States, Italy and Spain.

This CDR3 is 14 amino acids long. The germline V gene has CDR1 KGHDR and CDR2 SFDVKD. V shed 4 bases and J shed 7 bases, with 16 bases lying between them. Sample: peripheral blood. This receptor was taken from a man aged 35 to 55 with acute or convalescent COVID-19. The rearrangement links TRBV24-1 to TRBJ2-7, with D perhaps TRBD2 (5 bases). This CDR3 reads CATSDPTRSGEQYF. CDR3 DNA: TGTGCCACCAGTGACCCGACACGCTCGGGGGAGCAGTACTTC.